These 25 T cell receptor beta chains share one sample of origin, sequenced in a study of blood T cell repertoires in COVID-19. Clones were sequenced by immunoSEQ multiplex PCR, and TCRdb holds only the in-frame ones, with some missing. The table has about 200,000 clones, 70% to 90% seen once. The sample was peripheral blood. These receptors were obtained from a person aged 65 to 85 with COVID-19, enrolled during active disease.

CDR3 sequence reads: CASSLMTGVNEQFF. In nucleotides, the CDR3 is TGCGCCAGCAGCTTGATGACAGGGGTGAATGAGCAGTTCTTC. The V and J genes are TRBV5-1 and TRBJ2-1; the match to TRBD1 covers 8 bases. With V trimmed by 1 base and J by 7 bases, 4 bases remained unmatched. Germline lookup yields CDR1 SGHRS and CDR2 YFSETQ. This CDR3 has 14 amino acids.

V gene TRBV9 combines with J gene TRBJ2-7; possible D gene TRBD1, 6 bases. From germline, CDR1 is SGDLS and CDR2 YYNGEE. Between the trimmed V and J ends, which lost 0 bases and 1 base, there was a span of 14 bases. The CDR3 runs to 16 residues. CDR3 sequence reads: CASSVGSRQESYEQYF. CDR3 nucleotide sequence: TGTGCCAGCAGCGTAGGCTCCAGACAGGAATCCTACGAGCAGTACTTC. Complete variable domain (other parts from reference TRBV9 and TRBJ2-7): DSGVTQTPKHLITATGQRVTLRCSPRSGDLSVYWYQQSLDQGLQFLIQYYNGEERAKGNILERFSAQQFPDLHSELNLSSLELGDSALYFCASSVGSRQESYEQYFGPGTRLTVT.

The chain carries TRBV9 and TRBJ1-2; 7 bases line up with TRBD1. The J segment lost 3 bases and the V segment lost 3 bases, leaving 14 bases of the junction unmatched. The CDR3 has 17 amino acids. Germline-derived CDR1 and CDR2 are SGDLS and YYNGEE. CDR3 nucleotides: TGTGCCAGCAGCGCCCCCGGGGGGGACAGCCGTTACTATGGCTACACCTTC. This encodes CASSAPGGDSRYYGYTF.

CDR3 bases: TGTGCCAGCAGTGTCAAGGGGACAGGGTATTATGCTTTCTTT. Translation: CASSVKGTGYYAFF. This chain uses TRBV2 with TRBJ1-1; 9 bases map to TRBD1. J gave up 11 bases and V 4 bases, and 11 bases lay outside the gene matches. The germline V gene has CDR1 SNHLY and CDR2 FYNNEI. The CDR3 is 14 residues long.

This CDR3 reads CASSASPGQATDTQYF. The CDR3 nucleotides are TGTGCCAGCAGCGCCTCCCCAGGACAAGCAACAGATACGCAGTATTTT. This chain connects TRBV9 to TRBJ2-3, with D possibly TRBD1 on 5 matching bases. Germline V lookup: CDR1 SGDLS, CDR2 YYNGEE. Trimming stripped 3 bases from V and 3 bases from J, with 17 bases between. The CDR3 covers 16 residues.

The chain joins TRBV15 to TRBJ2-3; TRBD2 matches at 11 bases. Germline assignment: CDR1 LNHNV and CDR2 YYDKDF (reference sequence). This CDR3 comprises 17 residues. V lost 1 base, J lost 3 bases, and 6 bases stayed unmatched. The CDR3 region has the DNA TGTGCCACCAGCAGAGCGAGTAGCGGGAGGGAAACAGATACGCAGTATTTT. As protein: CATSRASSGRETDTQYF.

The genes are TRBV2 and TRBJ1-5; the D is unclear. CDR3 size: 15 residues. With 5 bases removed from V and 2 bases from J, the gap between germline ends came to 13 bases. Germline V gene lookup returns CDR1 SNHLY and CDR2 FYNNEI. Here the CDR3 reads CASSPSLGGNQPQHF. For the CDR3, the DNA is TGTGCCAGCAGTCCCTCTCTAGGTGGCAATCAGCCCCAGCATTTT. The full variable domain, its missing parts supplied by reference TRBV2 and TRBJ1-5, is EPEVTQTPSHQVTQMGQEVILRCVPISNHLYFYWYRQILGQKVEFLVSFYNNEISEKSEIFDDQFSVERPDGSNFTLKIRSTKLEDSAMYFCASSPSLGGNQPQHFGDGTRLSIL.

V and J are TRBV30 and TRBJ1-4; the match to TRBD1 covers 9 bases. This CDR3 is 15 amino acids long. Germline V gene sequence: CDR1 GTSNPN, CDR2 SVGIG (reference sequence). V shed 4 bases and J 6 bases; nucleotides not matched to a gene: 9. The CDR3 protein is CAWNFGTGPHEKLFF. The CDR3 DNA is TGTGCCTGGAACTTTGGGACAGGGCCCCATGAAAAACTGTTTTTT.

The rearrangement joins TRBV5-4 to TRBJ2-1; 7 nucleotides agree with TRBD1. This CDR3 comprises 15 residues. Trimming at V came to 4 bases and at J to 2 bases, leaving 6 bases not matched to a gene. Germline V gives CDR1 SGHNT, CDR2 YYREEE (reference sequence). The CDR3 is CASSAYRGAYNEQFF. The CDR3 DNA is TGTGCCAGCAGCGCCTACAGGGGCGCCTACAATGAGCAGTTCTTC. The full variable domain, completed using reference TRBV5-4 and TRBJ2-1, is ETGVTQSPTHLIKTRGQQVTLRCSSQSGHNTVSWYQQALGQGPQFIFQYYREEENGRGNFPPRFSGLQFPNYSSELNVNALELDDSALYLCASSAYRGAYNEQFFGPGTRLTVL.

The V gene is TRBV5-8, the J gene TRBJ1-5, with D hard to call. The CDR3 has 15 amino acids. Trimming pared 5 bases from V and 4 bases from J, leaving 16 bases between. Germline lookup yields CDR1 SGHTS and CDR2 YDEGEE. Here the CDR3 reads CASSPRLVGNQPQHF. The CDR3, as DNA: TGTGCCAGCAGTCCCCGACTCGTCGGTAATCAGCCCCAGCATTTT.

The chain has TRBV6-5 and TRBJ1-6; D is perhaps TRBD1 (6 bases). Trimming left V 6 bases short and J 8 bases short, with 17 bases between. Germline V lookup: CDR1 MNHEY, CDR2 SVGAGI. The length of the CDR3 is 15 residues. CDR3 protein: CASRSWDTSYSPLHF. CDR3 nucleotide sequence: TGTGCCAGCAGATCCTGGGACACTAGTTATTCACCCCTCCACTTT.

The J gene is TRBJ2-2, the V gene TRBV2; D is undetermined. From germline, CDR1 is SNHLY and CDR2 FYNNEI. Between the trimmed V and J ends, which lost 4 bases and 0 bases, there was a span of 9 bases. This CDR3 is 15 amino acids long. This CDR3 reads CASSAAHANTGELFF. In DNA, the CDR3 is TGTGCCAGCAGTGCAGCACACGCGAACACCGGGGAGCTGTTTTTT.

The rearrangement joins TRBV7-9 to TRBJ1-2; D gene unclear. V lost 5 bases and J 8 bases, leaving 9 bases between the germline ends. Germline V gene data show CDR1 as SEHNR and CDR2 as FQNEAQ (reference sequence). This CDR3 spans 11 amino acids. CDR3 sequence (DNA): TGTGCCAGCAGCCGAGAAAGCGGCTACACCTTC. Translation gives CASSRESGYTF.

The chain's CDR3 is CASSPSNEKLFF. The CDR3 bases are TGTGCCAGCAGTCCCTCTAATGAAAAACTGTTTTTT. The rearrangement links TRBV12-3 or TRBV12-4 to TRBJ1-4; unclear D gene. Trimming took 5 bases from V and 3 from J, leaving 4 bases between them. CDR3 length: 12 residues.

In its sample, this clone was seen a few times. V is TRBV30 and J is TRBJ1-1; the D is unclear. Trimming took off 5 bases at V and 4 bases at J, with 14 bases between the two ends. Germline assignment: CDR1 GTSNPN and CDR2 SVGIG (reference sequence). This CDR3 is built from 13 residues. DNA of the CDR3: TGTGCCTGGTTAAGGAAGTTAGCCACTGAAGCTTTCTTT. It specifies CAWLRKLATEAFF.

The V call is TRBV5-6, the J call TRBJ1-1; D is uncertain. The CDR3 extends over 13 amino acids. The V gene's germline CDR1 is SGHDT and CDR2 YYEEEE. V lost 2 bases, J lost 3 bases, and 8 bases lay in between. The CDR3 DNA reads TGTGCCAGCAGCTTCCCCCCCGACACTGAAGCTTTCTTT. Protein: CASSFPPDTEAFF.

J is TRBJ2-1 and V is TRBV2; 11 bases fit TRBD1. This CDR3 spans 12 amino acids. With V trimmed by 10 bases and J by 8 bases, 4 bases remained unmatched. Germline CDR1 is SNHLY and CDR2 is FYNNEI. The CDR3 here is CATWTGGDEQFF. In DNA form, the CDR3 reads TGTGCCACCTGGACAGGGGGCGATGAGCAGTTCTTC.

This chain links TRBV6-5 with TRBJ2-7; 9 nucleotides align to TRBD1. V shed 7 bases, J shed 0 bases, and the junction held 4 bases outside the gene matches. The CDR3 consists of 14 residues. The V gene's germline CDR1 is MNHEY and CDR2 SVGAGI. CDR3 residues: CASNRGQGSYEQYF. CDR3 bases: TGTGCCAGCAACAGGGGGCAAGGCTCCTACGAGCAGTACTTC.

The chain joins TRBV30 to TRBJ2-7; 7 bases map to TRBD2. This CDR3 is 16 amino acids long. V gave up 0 bases and J gave up 0 bases; unmatched junction bases: 8. CDR1 is GTSNPN and CDR2 is SVGIG in the germline V gene (reference sequence). CDR3 sequence (DNA): TGTGCCTGGAGTGTACGTGCACTAGCGAGCTCCTACGAGCAGTACTTC. The encoded protein is CAWSVRALASSYEQYF.

This chain links TRBV5-1 with TRBJ2-7; D perhaps matches TRBD2 (6 bases). The CDR3 covers 14 residues. Germline CDR1 SGHRS, CDR2 YFSETQ. V was cut by 4 bases and J by 3 bases, with 14 bases left in between. The CDR3 bases are TGCGCCAGCAGCCCGGAGGGTGGGAACTACGAGCAGTACTTC. Protein sequence: CASSPEGGNYEQYF. Together with reference TRBV5-1 and TRBJ2-7, the CDR3 gives the full variable domain: KAGVTQTPRYLIKTRGQQVTLSCSPISGHRSVSWYQQTPGQGLQFLFEYFSETQRNKGNFPGRFSGRQFSNSRSEMNVSTLELGDSALYLCASSPEGGNYEQYFGPGTRLTVT.

The rearrangement uses TRBV28 and TRBJ2-7, with 11 bases aligning to TRBD1. From germline, CDR1 is MDHEN and CDR2 SYDVKM. V lost 5 bases, J lost 5 bases, and 8 bases stayed unmatched. The CDR3 extends over 15 amino acids. CDR3 nucleotides: TGTGCCAGCAGTAAGTTCGGGACAGGGGGTCACGAGCAGTACTTC. This codes for CASSKFGTGGHEQYF.

The rearrangement joins TRBV6-5 to TRBJ2-7; 7 positions match TRBD1. V lost 7 bases and J lost 1; bases outside the gene matches: 1. The CDR3 loop spans 12 amino acids. Germline V lookup: CDR1 MNHEY, CDR2 SVGAGI. The CDR3 spells CASKTGSYEQYF. DNA of the CDR3: TGTGCCAGCAAGACAGGGTCCTACGAGCAGTACTTC.

J is TRBJ2-4 and V is TRBV2; 11 bases align to TRBD2. V gave up 5 bases and J gave up 7 bases; unmatched junction bases: 4. Germline CDR1 and CDR2: SNHLY and FYNNEI. The CDR3 has 14 residues. CDR3: CASSLGTSGNIQYF. The CDR3 DNA reads TGTGCCAGCAGTCTAGGGACTAGCGGTAACATTCAGTACTTC.

V usage is TRBV15 and J usage is TRBJ1-2; weak D call: TRBD1 (5 bases). The ends were cut back, 0 bases at V and 6 bases at J, with 17 bases in the middle. The CDR3 is 16 residues long. CDR1 LNHNV and CDR2 YYDKDF come from the germline V gene (reference sequence). The CDR3, as DNA: TGTGCCACCAGCAGAGAGGGAGTGGGGGGTCCGGATGGCTACACCTTC. It codes for CATSREGVGGPDGYTF.

The chain couples TRBV3-1 (or the pseudogene TRBV3-2) to TRBJ2-7; 13 nucleotides line up with TRBD2. The CDR3 runs to 15 residues. The V segment lost 2 bases and the J segment 4 bases; nucleotides outside the gene matches: 2. CDR1 LGHDT and CDR2 YNNKEL come from the germline V gene (reference sequence). CDR3 coding DNA: TGTGCCAGCAGCCAACCGGGACTAGCGGGGTACGAGCAGTACTTC. Amino acid sequence: CASSQPGLAGYEQYF.